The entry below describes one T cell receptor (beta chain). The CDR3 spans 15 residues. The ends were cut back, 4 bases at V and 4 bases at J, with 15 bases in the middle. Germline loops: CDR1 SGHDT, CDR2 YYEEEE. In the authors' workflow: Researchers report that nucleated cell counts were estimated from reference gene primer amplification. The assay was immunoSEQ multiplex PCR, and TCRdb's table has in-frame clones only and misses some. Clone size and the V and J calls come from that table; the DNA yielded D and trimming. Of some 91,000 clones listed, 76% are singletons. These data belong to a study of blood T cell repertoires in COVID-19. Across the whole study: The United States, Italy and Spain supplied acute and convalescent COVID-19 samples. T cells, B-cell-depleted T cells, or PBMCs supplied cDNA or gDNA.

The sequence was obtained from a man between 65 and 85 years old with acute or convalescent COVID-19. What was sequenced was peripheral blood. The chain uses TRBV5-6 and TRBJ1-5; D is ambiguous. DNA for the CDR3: TGTGCCAGCAGCGAGAATCAAGTATCGAATCAGCCCCAGCATTTT. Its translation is CASSENQVSNQPQHF.